The 23 T cell receptor beta chains below come from one sample, sequenced in a study of blood T cell repertoires in COVID-19. The assay was immunoSEQ multiplex PCR, and TCRdb's table has in-frame clones only and misses some. The data show approximately 90,000 clones, about nine tenths seen once. The sequenced material came from peripheral blood. Source of these receptors: a man in his sixties with acute or convalescent COVID-19.

V is TRBV7-9 and J is TRBJ1-1; no clear D gene. With 0 bases removed from V and 4 bases from J, the gap between germline ends came to 12 bases. The CDR3 covers 15 residues. Germline V gene lookup returns CDR1 SEHNR and CDR2 FQNEAQ (reference sequence). In DNA form, the CDR3 reads TGTGCCAGCAGCTTAGCGCCCTATTACAGCACTGAAGCTTTCTTT. It is translated as CASSLAPYYSTEAFF.

The V call is TRBV7-8, the J call TRBJ2-2, with D possibly being TRBD1 (6 bases). The germline gives CDR1 SGHVS, CDR2 FQNEAQ. V was cut by 2 bases and J by 4 bases, with 14 bases left in between. This CDR3 contains 16 residues. In DNA form, the CDR3 reads TGTGCCAGCAGCTTACCAAGGACAGTTCGCACCGGGGAGCTGTTTTTT. Translating it yields CASSLPRTVRTGELFF.

The V call is TRBV6-5, the J call TRBJ1-2; D unclear. Germline lookup yields CDR1 MNHEY and CDR2 SVGAGI. V lost 5 bases and J 5 bases, leaving 15 bases between the germline ends. The CDR3 covers 14 residues. CDR3 loop: CASSKSSRGYGYTF. CDR3 DNA sequence: TGTGCCAGCAGTAAGTCGTCCCGAGGGTATGGCTACACCTTC.

The chain recombines TRBV3-1 (or the pseudogene TRBV3-2) with TRBJ1-3; D is uncertain. V shed 5 bases and J shed 6 bases, with 5 bases lying between them. The CDR3 contains 11 residues. Germline loops: CDR1 LGHDT, CDR2 YNNKEL (reference sequence). CDR3 coding DNA: TGTGCCAGCAGCGACTCAAACACCATATATTTT. Protein sequence: CASSDSNTIYF.

This rearrangement joins TRBV12-3 or TRBV12-4 to TRBJ1-1; TRBD1 is a possible D gene (5 bases). V was clipped by 5 bases and J by 8 bases, with 15 bases between them. The CDR3 sequence is 13 residues long. CDR3 amino acids: CASSPTGRAEAFF. The CDR3 bases are TGTGCCAGCAGTCCTACAGGAAGAGCCGAAGCTTTCTTT.

The CDR3 loop is CASSLGENTEAFF. CDR3 DNA: TGTGCCAGCAGCTTAGGAGAGAACACTGAAGCTTTCTTT. The rearrangement links TRBV7-9 to TRBJ1-1, with D uncertain. The CDR3 runs to 13 residues. Deletions cut 1 base from V and 1 base from J, with 4 bases between. Germline V gene sequence: CDR1 SEHNR, CDR2 FQNEAQ (reference sequence). The full variable domain, rest sourced from reference TRBV7-9 and TRBJ1-1, is DTGVSQNPRHKITKRGQNVTFRCDPISEHNRLYWYRQTLGQGPEFLTYFQNEAQLEKSRLLSDRFSAERPKGSFSTLEIQRTEQGDSAMYLCASSLGENTEAFFGQGTRLTVV.

This clone was seen a handful of times. This chain joins TRBV5-1 and TRBJ1-2; D call uncertain. The CDR3 loop spans 14 amino acids. The germline V and J ends were trimmed by 0 bases and 0 bases, with 6 bases remaining between them. In germline, CDR1 is SGHRS, CDR2 YFSETQ. As DNA, the CDR3 is TGCGCCAGCAGCTTGGAGCCACCTAACTATGGCTACACCTTC. The encoded protein is CASSLEPPNYGYTF.

This clone appeared once. The chain joins TRBV19 to TRBJ2-2, with 10 bases matching TRBD1. J lost 4 bases, V lost 5 bases, and 7 bases had no gene match. Germline V gene data show CDR1 as LNHDA and CDR2 as SQIVND (reference sequence). This CDR3 spans 16 amino acids. The CDR3 DNA follows: TGTGCCAGTAGTGCCCGACAGGGGGCGGGCACCGGGGAGCTGTTTTTT. It specifies CASSARQGAGTGELFF.

The genes are TRBV5-1 and TRBJ1-4, with 8 bases lining up with TRBD1. This CDR3 spans 14 amino acids. Germline CDR1 reads SGHRS; CDR2 reads YFSETQ. V shed 4 bases and J 8 bases; nucleotides not matched to a gene: 7. CDR3 residues: CASSQQGVREKLFF. CDR3 DNA sequence: TGCGCCAGCAGCCAACAGGGGGTGAGGGAAAAACTGTTTTTT.

V usage is TRBV25-1 and J usage is TRBJ1-5; 8 bases are a match to TRBD1. The CDR3 is made up of 16 amino acids. Germline V gives CDR1 MGHDK, CDR2 SYGVNS. J was trimmed by 2 bases and V by 2 bases; bases with no gene match: 5. The CDR3 nucleotides are TGTGCCAGCAGTGAAGGGACAGGTGGGGGCAATCAGCCCCAGCATTTT. It specifies CASSEGTGGGNQPQHF.

The chain combines TRBV30 with TRBJ1-3, with D hard to call. The CDR3 sequence is 14 residues long. Germline V CDR1 and CDR2: GTSNPN, SVGIG (reference sequence). V gave up 0 bases and J gave up 1 base, with 7 bases separating them. The CDR3 region has the DNA TGTGCCTGGAGTGTAGGAGAGTCTGGAAACACCATATATTTT. Its protein is CAWSVGESGNTIYF.

This clone has only one observation. The chain carries TRBV5-1 and TRBJ2-3, with 11 bases matching TRBD1. The CDR3 contains 16 residues. Trimming at V came to 0 bases and at J to 3 bases, leaving 3 bases not matched to a gene. The V gene's germline CDR1 is SGHRS and CDR2 YFSETQ. The CDR3 protein is CASSLEGTGGTDTQYF. CDR3 DNA sequence: TGCGCCAGCAGCTTGGAGGGGACAGGGGGGACAGATACGCAGTATTTT.

This sequence joins TRBV2 and TRBJ1-5, with 10 bases identical to TRBD1. J gave up 11 bases and V 6 bases, and 13 bases lay outside the gene matches. The CDR3 length is 15 residues. CDR1 and CDR2 from the germline V gene are SNHLY and FYNNEI. CDR3 coding DNA: TGTGCCAGCAGAGCCGACAGGGGGCGAACCACGGCCCAGCATTTT. Translated: CASRADRGRTTAQHF.

The CDR3 sequence: CASSSSEGLWTEAFF. CDR3 DNA: TGCGCCAGCAGCTCATCAGAGGGATTATGGACTGAAGCTTTCTTT. This rearrangement joins TRBV5-1 to TRBJ1-1, with D unclear. Deletions cut 3 bases from V and 5 bases from J, with 17 bases between. Looked up from germline, CDR1 is SGHRS and CDR2 is YFSETQ. The CDR3 runs to 15 residues. The full variable domain, rest sourced from reference TRBV5-1 and TRBJ1-1, is KAGVTQTPRYLIKTRGQQVTLSCSPISGHRSVSWYQQTPGQGLQFLFEYFSETQRNKGNFPGRFSGRQFSNSRSEMNVSTLELGDSALYLCASSSSEGLWTEAFFGQGTRLTVV.

This chain joins TRBV6-5 and TRBJ1-2; 8 bases line up with TRBD1. The CDR3 has 13 residues. Germline CDR1 is MNHEY and CDR2 is SVGAGI. The trim removed 2 bases at V and 8 bases at J, leaving 4 bases unmatched. The CDR3 loop reads CASSYGDRGGYTF. CDR3 DNA sequence: TGTGCCAGCAGTTACGGAGACAGGGGCGGCTACACCTTC.

This chain links TRBV11-2 with TRBJ1-3; D gene unclear. V lost 5 bases and J lost 6, with 8 bases in between. The CDR3 is 12 residues long. CDR1 is SGHAT and CDR2 is FQNNGV in the germline V gene. CDR3 amino acids: CASSPHSNTIYF. The CDR3 bases are TGTGCCAGCAGCCCCCACTCAAACACCATATATTTT.

V and J are TRBV5-8 and TRBJ1-1, with a tentative D call TRBD1 (6 bases). CDR1 SGHTS and CDR2 YDEGEE come from the germline V gene. V was shortened by 0 bases and J by 7 bases, with 10 bases between the two germline ends. The CDR3 length is 13 residues. CDR3 DNA sequence: TGTGCCAGCAGCTTGGACAGGGCTAGTGAAGCTTTCTTT. It specifies CASSLDRASEAFF.

The gene calls are TRBV19 and TRBJ1-2; a possible D gene is TRBD1 (6 bases). V shed 0 bases and J shed 5 bases, with 13 bases lying between them. CDR3 length: 15 residues. CDR1 is LNHDA and CDR2 is SQIVND in the germline V gene (reference sequence). The CDR3 sequence is CASSIDRGTSYGYTF. The CDR3 DNA follows: TGTGCCAGTAGTATAGATCGAGGGACATCGTATGGCTACACCTTC.

V is TRBV4-2 and J is TRBJ1-5, with D unresolved. The CDR3 is 13 amino acids. Deletions cut 0 bases from V and 4 bases from J, with 4 bases between. Germline CDR1 and CDR2: LGHNA and YNFKEQ. In nucleotides, the CDR3 is TGTGCCAGCAGCCAAGAGGCAAATCAGCCCCAGCATTTT. Amino acids: CASSQEANQPQHF.

The CDR3 spells CASSSGGDRSTGELFF. DNA of the CDR3: TGTGCCAGCAGCTCTGGTGGGGACAGGTCCACCGGGGAGCTGTTTTTT. The chain employs TRBV5-4 and TRBJ2-2, with 8 positions matching TRBD1. Germline CDR1 reads SGHNT; CDR2 reads YYREEE (reference sequence). Trimming removed 3 bases from V and 4 bases from J; junction bases left unmatched: 8. The CDR3 is made up of 16 amino acids.

The CDR3 spells CASSLAGGPGDTQYF. The CDR3 DNA reads TGTGCCAGCAGCCTAGCGGGGGGGCCAGGGGATACGCAGTATTTT. This chain uses TRBV3-1 (or the pseudogene TRBV3-2) with TRBJ2-3; 11 nucleotides align to TRBD2. Losses at the gene ends were 4 bases for V and 6 bases for J; bases not matched to a gene: 6. Germline-derived CDR1 and CDR2 are LGHDT and YNNKEL (reference sequence). The CDR3 runs to 15 residues.

This rearrangement joins TRBV7-8 to TRBJ2-7; D is unresolved. Germline V gives CDR1 SGHVS, CDR2 FQNEAQ. This CDR3 comprises 14 residues. V lost 1 base and J lost 5, with 12 bases in between. This CDR3 is CASSLGRSRNEQYF. CDR3 sequence (DNA): TGTGCCAGCAGCTTAGGCAGGTCGCGCAACGAGCAGTACTTC.

The CDR3 reads CASSSPRTAQTQFF. DNA for the CDR3: TGTGCCAGCAGCTCGCCTAGGACAGCCCAGACCCAGTTCTTC. V is TRBV5-4 and J is TRBJ2-1; tentative D call: TRBD1 (6 bases). Germline CDR1 is SGHNT and CDR2 is YYREEE (reference sequence). Trimming stripped 3 bases from V and 13 bases from J, with 20 bases between. The CDR3 covers 14 residues. Using reference TRBV5-4 and TRBJ2-1 for the parts outside the CDR3, the full variable domain is ETGVTQSPTHLIKTRGQQVTLRCSSQSGHNTVSWYQQALGQGPQFIFQYYREEENGRGNFPPRFSGLQFPNYSSELNVNALELDDSALYLCASSSPRTAQTQFFGPGTRLTVL.